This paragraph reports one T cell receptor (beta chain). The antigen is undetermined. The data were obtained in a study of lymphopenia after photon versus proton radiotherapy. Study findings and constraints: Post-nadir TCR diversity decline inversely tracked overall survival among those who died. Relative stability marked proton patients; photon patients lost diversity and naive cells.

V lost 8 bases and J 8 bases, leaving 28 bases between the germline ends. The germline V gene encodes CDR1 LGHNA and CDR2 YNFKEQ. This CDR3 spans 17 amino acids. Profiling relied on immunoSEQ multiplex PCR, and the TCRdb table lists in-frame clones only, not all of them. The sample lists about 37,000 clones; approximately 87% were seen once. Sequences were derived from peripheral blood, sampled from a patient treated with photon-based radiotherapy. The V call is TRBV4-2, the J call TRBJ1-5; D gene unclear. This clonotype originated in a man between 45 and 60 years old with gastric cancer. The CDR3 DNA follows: TGTGCCAGCGGCCCCACTCCTTTCGACGGGCCCAGGAAGCCCCAGCATTTT. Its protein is CASGPTPFDGPRKPQHF.